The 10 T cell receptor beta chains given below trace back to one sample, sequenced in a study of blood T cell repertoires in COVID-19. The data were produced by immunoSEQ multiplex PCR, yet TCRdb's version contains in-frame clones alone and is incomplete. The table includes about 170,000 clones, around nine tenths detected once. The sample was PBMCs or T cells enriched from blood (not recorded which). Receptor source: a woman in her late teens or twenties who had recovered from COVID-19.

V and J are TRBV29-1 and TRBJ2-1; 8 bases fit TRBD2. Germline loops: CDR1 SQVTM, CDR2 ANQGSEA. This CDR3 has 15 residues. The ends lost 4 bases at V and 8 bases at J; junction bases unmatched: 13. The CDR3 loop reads CSVGNGRAILDEQFF. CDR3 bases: TGCAGCGTTGGAAACGGGAGGGCCATTTTAGATGAGCAGTTCTTC.

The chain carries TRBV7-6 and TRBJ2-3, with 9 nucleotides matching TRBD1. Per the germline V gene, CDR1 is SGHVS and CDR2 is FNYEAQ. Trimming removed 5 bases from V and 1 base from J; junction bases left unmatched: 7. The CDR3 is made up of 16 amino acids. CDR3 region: CASSPTGTGRTDTQYF. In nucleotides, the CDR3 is TGTGCCAGCAGCCCAACCGGGACAGGGCGCACAGATACGCAGTATTTT.

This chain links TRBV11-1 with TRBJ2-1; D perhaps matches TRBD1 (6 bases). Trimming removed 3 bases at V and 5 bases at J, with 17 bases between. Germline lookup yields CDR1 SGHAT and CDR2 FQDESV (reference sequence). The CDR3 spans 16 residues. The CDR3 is CASSFPTGPHNNEQFF. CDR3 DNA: TGTGCCAGCAGCTTCCCAACAGGGCCCCATAACAATGAGCAGTTCTTC. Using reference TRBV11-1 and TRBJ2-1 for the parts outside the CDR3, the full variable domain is EAEVAQSPRYKITEKSQAVAFWCDPISGHATLYWYRQILGQGPELLVQFQDESVVDDSQLPKDRFSAERLKGVDSTLKIQPAELGDSAMYLCASSFPTGPHNNEQFFGPGTRLTVL.

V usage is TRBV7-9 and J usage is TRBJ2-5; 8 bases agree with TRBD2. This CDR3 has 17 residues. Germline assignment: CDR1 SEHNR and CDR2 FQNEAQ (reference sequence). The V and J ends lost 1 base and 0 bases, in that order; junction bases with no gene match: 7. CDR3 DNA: TGTGCCAGCAGCTTAGTTACTAGCGGACTGTACCAAGAGACCCAGTACTTC. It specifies CASSLVTSGLYQETQYF.

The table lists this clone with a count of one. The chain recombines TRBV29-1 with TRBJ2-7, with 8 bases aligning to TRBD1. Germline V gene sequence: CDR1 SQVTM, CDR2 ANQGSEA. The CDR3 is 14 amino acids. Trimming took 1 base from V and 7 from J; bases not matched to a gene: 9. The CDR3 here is CSVEGIQGEWEQYF. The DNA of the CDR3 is TGCAGCGTTGAAGGGATACAGGGGGAGTGGGAGCAGTACTTC.

The CDR3 is CASSPQGTEAFF. In DNA, the CDR3 is TGTGCCAGCTCACCACAGGGGACTGAAGCTTTCTTT. V is TRBV18 and J is TRBJ1-1; weak D call: TRBD1 (5 bases). The ends were cut back, 1 base at V and 5 bases at J, with 5 bases in the middle. Germline lookup yields CDR1 KGHSH and CDR2 LQKENI. The CDR3 is made up of 12 amino acids.

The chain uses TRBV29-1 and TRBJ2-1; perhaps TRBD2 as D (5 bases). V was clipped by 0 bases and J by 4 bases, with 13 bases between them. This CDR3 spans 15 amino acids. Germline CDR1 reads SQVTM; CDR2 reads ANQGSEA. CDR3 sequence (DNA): TGCAGCGTTGAAGATAAAGCGGTTCCGTACAATGAGCAGTTCTTC. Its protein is CSVEDKAVPYNEQFF.

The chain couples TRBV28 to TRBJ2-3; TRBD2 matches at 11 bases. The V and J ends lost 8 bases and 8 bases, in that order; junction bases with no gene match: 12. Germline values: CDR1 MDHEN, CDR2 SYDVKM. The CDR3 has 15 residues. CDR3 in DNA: TGTGCCAGCGGCGGGACTAGCGGCTTTTGGGGTACGCAGTATTTT. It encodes CASGGTSGFWGTQYF.

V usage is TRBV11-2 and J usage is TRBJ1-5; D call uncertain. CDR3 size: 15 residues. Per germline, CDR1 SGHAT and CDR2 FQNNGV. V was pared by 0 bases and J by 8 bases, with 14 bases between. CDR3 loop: CASSLDRGAREPQHF. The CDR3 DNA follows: TGTGCCAGCAGCTTAGATCGGGGAGCCCGTGAGCCCCAGCATTTT.

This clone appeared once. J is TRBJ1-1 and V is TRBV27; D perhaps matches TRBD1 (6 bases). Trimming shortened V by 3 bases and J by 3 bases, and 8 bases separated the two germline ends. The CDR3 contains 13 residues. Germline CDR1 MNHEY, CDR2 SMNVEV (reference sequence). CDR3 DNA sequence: TGTGCCAGCAGTTTCAGGACAGACACTGAAGCTTTCTTT. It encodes CASSFRTDTEAFF.